One sample yielded the 16 T cell receptor beta chains listed below, sequenced in a study of PD-L1 blockade in urothelial cancer. Sequenced by immunoSEQ multiplex PCR; TCRdb stores in-frame clones only, minus some. The sample has fewer than 45,000 clones, roughly 82% seen once. The sequenced sample was PBMCs, obtained around atezolizumab (anti-PD-L1) treatment. These receptors came from a man aged 70 or older with urothelial cancer.

This rearrangement joins TRBV7-3 to TRBJ2-7, with D perhaps matching TRBD2 (5 bases). The V gene lost 2 bases and the J gene lost 3 bases, with 14 bases spanning the gap. Germline V lookup: CDR1 SGHTA, CDR2 FQGTGA. This CDR3 has 15 residues. CDR3 in amino acids: CASSLAPGEYYEQYF. CDR3 nucleotide sequence: TGTGCCAGCAGCTTAGCCCCCGGGGAGTACTACGAGCAGTACTTC. The variable domain in full, with the rest retrieved from reference TRBV7-3 and TRBJ2-7, is GAGVSQTPSNKVTEKGKYVELRCDPISGHTALYWYRQSLGQGPEFLIYFQGTGAADDSGLPNDRFFAVRPEGSVSTLKIQRTERGDSAVYLCASSLAPGEYYEQYFGPGTRLTVT.

This clone has just one count. The rearrangement joins TRBV15 to TRBJ1-4; D possibly corresponds to TRBD1 (5 bases). The V end lost 3 bases, the J end lost 6 bases, and 14 bases lay between the germline ends. The CDR3 is 15 amino acids. Germline V CDR1 and CDR2: LNHNV, YYDKDF (reference sequence). CDR3 sequence (DNA): TGTGCCACCAGCAGCTTTCGACAGATGGATGAAAAACTGTTTTTT. This sequence encodes CATSSFRQMDEKLFF.

This sequence joins TRBV19 and TRBJ1-5; 9 nucleotides line up with TRBD1. CDR1 is LNHDA and CDR2 is SQIVND in the germline V gene (reference sequence). CDR3 size: 16 residues. Trimming at V came to 5 bases and at J to 4 bases, leaving 9 bases not matched to a gene. CDR3 DNA sequence: TGTGCCAGTAGTGACCGGGACAGGGTTCGGAATCAGCCCCAGCATTTT. This translates into CASSDRDRVRNQPQHF.

The chain joins TRBV30 to TRBJ2-1; the match to TRBD1 covers 9 bases. This CDR3 is 14 amino acids long. CDR1 GTSNPN and CDR2 SVGIG come from the germline V gene (reference sequence). V was clipped by 3 bases and J by 9 bases; unmatched bases: 9. In DNA, the CDR3 is TGTGCCTGGAGATCCGGGACAGGGTATGGTGAGCAGTTCTTC. Amino acids: CAWRSGTGYGEQFF.

The rearrangement links TRBV7-9 to TRBJ1-3, with D maybe TRBD1 (5 bases). The CDR3 consists of 15 residues. V was trimmed by 6 bases and J by 2 bases, leaving 14 bases between them. Germline lookup yields CDR1 SEHNR and CDR2 FQNEAQ (reference sequence). CDR3 amino acids: CASSLRSGTGNTIYF. The CDR3 DNA sequence: TGTGCCAGCAGTCTAAGGTCAGGGACTGGAAACACCATATATTTT.

The chain is built from TRBV7-3 and TRBJ2-3; D gene unclear. The ends were cut back, 1 base at V and 1 base at J, with 12 bases in the middle. The CDR3 has 16 amino acids. In germline, CDR1 is SGHTA, CDR2 FQGTGA. In DNA, the CDR3 is TGTGCCAGCAGCTTAAAAGCCGGGTTGGGCACAGATACGCAGTATTTT. Residues: CASSLKAGLGTDTQYF.

The chain has TRBV5-1 and TRBJ2-1; 13 bases are a match to TRBD2. Trimming removed 4 bases from V and 9 bases from J; junction bases left unmatched: 7. CDR1 is SGHRS, CDR2 YFSETQ, per germline. CDR3 length equals 15 residues. CDR3 bases: TGCGCCAGCAGCCCTCGGACTAGCGGGAGTTTTGAGCAGTTCTTC. Protein product: CASSPRTSGSFEQFF.

The gene calls are TRBV30 and TRBJ1-1, with D hard to call. Germline CDR1 is GTSNPN and CDR2 is SVGIG (reference sequence). The CDR3 spans 13 residues. The V end was cut by 0 bases, the J end by 1 base, with 6 bases between. CDR3 nucleotide sequence: TGTGCCTGGAGTGTACTAACGAACACTGAAGCTTTCTTT. Protein: CAWSVLTNTEAFF. The full variable domain, its missing parts supplied by reference TRBV30 and TRBJ1-1, is SQTIHQWPATLVQPVGSPLSLECTVEGTSNPNLYWYRQAAGRGLQLLFYSVGIGQISSEVPQNLSASRPQDRQFILSSKKLLLSDSGFYLCAWSVLTNTEAFFGQGTRLTVV.

A single count supports this clone. V is TRBV5-6 and J is TRBJ2-3; the D gene is possibly TRBD2 (6 bases). The CDR3 covers 17 residues. Per germline, CDR1 SGHDT and CDR2 YYEEEE. The V and J ends lost 0 bases and 4 bases respectively, with 18 bases between them. The CDR3 DNA sequence: TGTGCCAGCAGCTTGGCCGAGGGCGGGGTGGCTTCAGATACGCAGTATTTT. Translated, it gives CASSLAEGGVASDTQYF.

The rearrangement uses TRBV4-2 and TRBJ2-1; D call uncertain. Per germline, CDR1 LGHNA and CDR2 YNFKEQ. This CDR3 is built from 17 residues. The V and J ends lost 1 base and 0 bases respectively, with 13 bases between them. The CDR3 is CASSQVERVSSYNEQFF. The CDR3 nucleotides read TGTGCCAGCAGCCAAGTCGAGAGAGTAAGCTCCTACAATGAGCAGTTCTTC.

The rearrangement links TRBV5-1 to TRBJ2-2; the D gene is possibly TRBD1 (6 bases). The V end lost 0 bases, the J end lost 4 bases, and 10 bases lay between the germline ends. CDR1 is SGHRS and CDR2 is YFSETQ in the germline V gene. The CDR3 runs 15 residues. DNA for the CDR3: TGCGCCAGCAGCTTGGTACAGGGCCTCACCGGGGAGCTGTTTTTT. Translating it yields CASSLVQGLTGELFF.

V gene TRBV29-1 combines with J gene TRBJ2-5; 7 bases fit TRBD1. Germline CDR1 SQVTM, CDR2 ANQGSEA. The CDR3 is 12 residues long. Trimming took 6 bases from V and 2 from J; bases not matched to a gene: 3. The CDR3 DNA reads TGCAGCGTCCAACAGGGGCAAGAGACCCAGTACTTC. As protein: CSVQQGQETQYF.

The V call is TRBV27, the J call TRBJ1-5; 9 nucleotides match TRBD1. V shed 6 bases and J 2 bases; nucleotides not matched to a gene: 5. This CDR3 spans 15 amino acids. In germline, CDR1 is MNHEY, CDR2 SMNVEV (reference sequence). CDR3 amino acids: CASSLGTGRNQPQHF. The CDR3 DNA is TGTGCCAGCAGCTTAGGGACAGGGCGCAATCAGCCCCAGCATTTT.

The chain uses TRBV27 and TRBJ1-5; D is perhaps TRBD1 (6 bases). Germline CDR1 is MNHEY and CDR2 is SMNVEV (reference sequence). CDR3 length: 12 residues. Between the trimmed V and J ends, which lost 6 bases and 7 bases, there was a span of 10 bases. In DNA, the CDR3 is TGTGCCAGCAGCCCTACAGGGCAGCCCCAGCATTTT. This sequence encodes CASSPTGQPQHF.

The V and J genes are TRBV6-5 and TRBJ1-2; weak D call: TRBD1 (6 bases). This CDR3 region has 13 residues. The ends were cut back, 7 bases at V and 3 bases at J, with 12 bases in the middle. CDR1 is MNHEY, CDR2 SVGAGI, per germline. The CDR3 reads CASKKTGDYGYTF. The CDR3 coding sequence is TGTGCCAGCAAGAAGACAGGCGACTATGGCTACACCTTC.

V is TRBV5-1 and J is TRBJ1-5; the D gene is possibly TRBD1 (5 bases). Per germline, CDR1 SGHRS and CDR2 YFSETQ. CDR3 length: 14 amino acids. V was pared by 4 bases and J by 0 bases, with 8 bases between. CDR3 in amino acids: CASSAGDSNQPQHF. The CDR3 DNA sequence: TGCGCCAGCAGCGCGGGGGATAGCAATCAGCCCCAGCATTTT.